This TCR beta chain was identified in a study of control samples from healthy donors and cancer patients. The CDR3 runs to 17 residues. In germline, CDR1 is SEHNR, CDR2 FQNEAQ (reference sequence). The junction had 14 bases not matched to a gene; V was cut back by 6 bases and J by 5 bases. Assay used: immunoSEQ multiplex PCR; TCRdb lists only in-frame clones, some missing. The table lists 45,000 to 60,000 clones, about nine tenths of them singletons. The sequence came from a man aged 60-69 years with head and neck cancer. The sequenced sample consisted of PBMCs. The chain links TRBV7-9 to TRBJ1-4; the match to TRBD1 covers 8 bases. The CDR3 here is CASRPNAANRGNEKLFF. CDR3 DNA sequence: TGTGCCAGCAGACCTAACGCCGCAAACAGGGGGAATGAAAAACTGTTTTTT.